This entry lists 9 T cell receptor beta chains sequenced from one sample in a study of metastatic and nonmetastatic thyroid tumors. Among the patients, none had received any treatment before thyroid surgery. TCRdb recomputed clones from the PCR reads via MiXCR. In the table there are tens of thousands of clones, around 12% of which are singletons. Sequencing was done on a sample of tumor tissue. These receptors originate from a female donor with papillary thyroid cancer or a benign thyroid nodule (not recorded which). Some clones in this sample may be carry-over from other donors' samples.

This clone was observed at least ten times. The chain joins TRBV20-1 to TRBJ2-3, with TRBD1 as a possible D gene (7 bases). The V gene's germline CDR1 is DFQATT and CDR2 SNEGSKA (reference sequence). Trimming took off 6 bases at V and 2 bases at J, with 15 bases between the two ends. The CDR3 length is 14 residues. The CDR3 loop is CSAQEGANTDTQYF. CDR3 nucleotides: TGCAGTGCCCAGGAGGGGGCGAACACAGATACGCAGTATTTT.

The chain has TRBV11-2 and TRBJ2-1; the D is unclear. Trimming removed 1 base from V and 2 bases from J, with 9 bases in between. Germline V gene lookup returns CDR1 SGHAT and CDR2 FQNNGV. The CDR3 is made up of 15 amino acids. The DNA for the CDR3 is TGTGCCAGCAGCTTAGTTCTACCAGCCTACAATGAGCAGTTCTTC. Translating gives CASSLVLPAYNEQFF.

There are many counts of this clone. V is TRBV20-1 and J is TRBJ2-3; the match to TRBD2 covers 7 bases. The CDR3 sequence is 14 residues long. Germline CDR1 DFQATT, CDR2 SNEGSKA (reference sequence). V lost 0 bases, J lost 3 bases, and 3 bases stayed unmatched. DNA of the CDR3: TGCAGTGCTAGAGAGGGGGGAGGGACAGATACGCAGTATTTT. Translated: CSAREGGGTDTQYF.

This clone was found many times. The chain links TRBV9 to TRBJ1-2; 7 bases map to TRBD1. This CDR3 has 14 residues. J lost 7 bases, V lost 3 bases, and 9 bases had no gene match. The germline V gene encodes CDR1 SGDLS and CDR2 YYNGEE. In DNA form, the CDR3 reads TGTGCCAGCAGCGAGGGATGGGACAGCCGTGGCTACACCTTC. It is translated as CASSEGWDSRGYTF. Using reference TRBV9 and TRBJ1-2 for the parts outside the CDR3, the full variable domain is DSGVTQTPKHLITATGQRVTLRCSPRSGDLSVYWYQQSLDQGLQFLIQYYNGEERAKGNILERFSAQQFPDLHSELNLSSLELGDSALYFCASSEGWDSRGYTFGSGTRLTVV.

This clone has ten or more counts. The chain recombines TRBV11-2 with TRBJ1-3; D perhaps matches TRBD1 (5 bases). Trimming stripped 5 bases from V and 0 bases from J, with 11 bases between. CDR3 length: 15 amino acids. CDR1 is SGHAT, CDR2 FQNNGV, per germline. CDR3 bases: TGTGCCAGCAGCCCCCGGGGGGACTCTGGAAACACCATATATTTT. Amino acids: CASSPRGDSGNTIYF.

In its sample, this clone was seen many times. This chain connects TRBV20-1 to TRBJ2-1; 12 bases line up with TRBD2. The J segment lost 7 bases and the V segment lost 5 bases, leaving 12 bases of the junction unmatched. This CDR3 has 16 amino acids. Germline CDR1 reads DFQATT; CDR2 reads SNEGSKA (reference sequence). For the CDR3, the DNA is TGCAGTGCTTTACTTAGACTAGCGGGAGAGGTTAATGAGCAGTTCTTC. This sequence encodes CSALLRLAGEVNEQFF.

The V call is TRBV6-1, the J call TRBJ2-7; 11 positions agree with TRBD2. Trimming removed 7 bases from V and 3 bases from J; junction bases left unmatched: 8. Germline CDR1 is MNHNS and CDR2 is SASEGT. The CDR3 has 15 residues. For the CDR3, the DNA is TGTGCCAGCAAAAAGGGACTAGCGGACAACTACGAGCAGTACTTC. Amino acids: CASKKGLADNYEQYF.

As to this clone: A much larger clone lies a single base off, so this may be a read error. This chain joins TRBV20-1 and TRBJ2-3; 7 nucleotides line up with TRBD2. Looked up from germline, CDR1 is DFQATT and CDR2 is SNEGSKA (reference sequence). The trim removed 8 bases at V and 5 bases at J, leaving 7 bases unmatched. The CDR3 totals 12 residues. The CDR3 DNA follows: TGCAGTTCAGGGAGGGCAGAAGATACGCAGTATTTT. Translating gives CSSGRAEDTQYF.

This clone was picked up many times. The rearrangement uses TRBV6-6 and TRBJ2-5, with 7 bases fitting TRBD2. Germline-derived CDR1 and CDR2 are MNHNY and SVGAGI (reference sequence). The CDR3 length is 14 residues. Trimming removed 2 bases from V and 5 bases from J; junction bases left unmatched: 5. The CDR3 DNA follows: TGTGCCAGCAGTTACCTAAGGGAGGGGGAGACCCAGTACTTC. Its translation: CASSYLREGETQYF.